This T cell receptor (beta chain) stems from a study of shared clonotypes between healthy human individuals. Study-wide context: Participating donors consisted of a couple of women and a few men aged 18 to 49.

Concerning this clone: The antigen remains undetermined.

Once extracted for a subset, genomic DNA was divided evenly among several immunoSEQ plates. Produced via immunoSEQ multiplex PCR; TCRdb's table is partial and in-frame only. The sample includes fewer than 1.8 million clones, around 98.5% of them seen just once. Broader study findings: Larger richness was generally estimated for naive than memory subsets.

Only Caucasian adults living in Nashville, Tennessee served as donors. Sequenced input: naive CD4+ T cells sorted from blood. The subset: CD45RA+ positively selected. The source is a man aged 25 to 40 in good health.

Written as DNA, the CDR3 is TGTGCCAGCTCACCCTTTGGGGCTCGGAGCAATCAGCCCCAGCATTTT. It encodes CASSPFGARSNQPQHF. The chain carries TRBV18 and TRBJ1-5, with D possibly matching TRBD1 (5 bases). Trimming took off 3 bases at V and 1 base at J, with 13 bases between the two ends. Germline CDR1 KGHSH, CDR2 LQKENI. The CDR3 sequence is 16 residues long.